This record covers a single TCR beta chain. With random hexamers, reverse transcription was performed on about 0.5 to 1 ug of RNA. Amplification of TCR beta CDR3 used immunoSEQ multiplex PCR across 54 Vbeta and 13 Jbeta. TCRdb passed the immunoSEQ multiplex PCR reads through MiXCR, listing each CDR3 protein once. The top ten clones hold 0.075% to 0.095% of a sample with 150,000 to 200,000 distinct CDR3 sequences, approximately 93% of them seen once. Sequencing of TCR beta, carried out with a high-throughput approach, was applied to CD8+ and CD4+ T cells from the blood. Multiple sclerosis controls were treatment-naive patients with stable or active relapsing-remitting disease. The CD8+ and CD4+ T cells were negatively isolated, with the TEMRA cells enriched by FACS. This record belongs to a study of CD8 T cells in Susac syndrome. CDR1 and CDR2 from the germline V gene are SGHAT and FQNNGV. CDR3 length: 12 amino acids. V dropped 5 bases and J dropped 10 bases, with 14 bases sitting between them.

The sequence derives from a human donor with multiple sclerosis. The chain uses TRBV11-2 and TRBJ1-1, with D uncertain. The sample consisted of CD4+ T cells from PBMCs. CDR3 protein: CASSPSGFLAFF. CDR3 nucleotide sequence: TGTGCCAGCAGCCCCTCAGGATTCTTAGCTTTCTTT.